This entry lists 27 T cell receptor beta chains sequenced from one sample in a study of neurological immune-mediated disorders. TCRdb passed the 5' RACE reads through MiXCR, listing each CDR3 protein once. The sample lists tens of thousands of distinct CDR3 sequences; 14% were seen once. The sequencing input was PBMCs. Receptor source: a woman aged 50 to 60 with HTLV-1-associated myelopathy (HAM/TSP).

The table lists this clonotype with many counts. This sequence joins TRBV12-5 and TRBJ2-2, with no clear D. Germline V gene lookup returns CDR1 LGHNT and CDR2 FRNRAP. Trimming left V 4 bases short and J 5 bases short, with 8 bases between. This CDR3 has 13 residues. CDR3 protein: CASGSAITGELFF. The CDR3 DNA sequence: TGTGCTAGTGGTTCTGCTATTACCGGGGAGCTGTTTTTT.

This clonotype was seen at least ten times. The chain employs TRBV5-1 and TRBJ1-1; TRBD1 is a possible D gene (6 bases). In germline, CDR1 is SGHRS, CDR2 YFSETQ. The ends were cut back, 3 bases at V and 1 base at J, with 10 bases in the middle. The CDR3 totals 14 residues. CDR3 sequence (DNA): TGCGCCAGCAGCTCCTCGGACAGGAACACTGAAGCTTTCTTT. This gives the protein CASSSSDRNTEAFF. Full variable domain (remainder filled in from reference TRBV5-1 and TRBJ1-1): KAGVTQTPRYLIKTRGQQVTLSCSPISGHRSVSWYQQTPGQGLQFLFEYFSETQRNKGNFPGRFSGRQFSNSRSEMNVSTLELGDSALYLCASSSSDRNTEAFFGQGTRLTVV.

This clonotype has at least ten counts. V and J are TRBV7-2 and TRBJ2-3; no clear D gene. The germline V gene has CDR1 SGHTA and CDR2 FQGNSA. CDR3 size: 13 residues. The V gene lost 4 bases and the J gene lost 7 bases, with 12 bases spanning the gap. DNA for the CDR3: TGTGCCAGCAGCTCGGACCCGGGCAATACGCAGTATTTT. It codes for CASSSDPGNTQYF.

This clonotype was detected ten times or more. The V call is TRBV10-2, the J call TRBJ2-2, with D maybe TRBD2 (6 bases). The CDR3 contains 15 residues. V lost 3 bases and J 4 bases, leaving 12 bases between the germline ends. Germline CDR1 is WSHSY and CDR2 is SAAADI. CDR3 nucleotides: TGCGCCAGCAGTGACTGGACTACCCGCACCGGGGAGCTGTTTTTT. It encodes CASSDWTTRTGELFF.

This clonotype came up many times. The chain joins TRBV29-1 to TRBJ2-5; TRBD1 agrees at 10 bases. Unmatched junction bases numbered 14, after V lost 3 bases and J lost 13 bases. This CDR3 has 14 residues. In germline, CDR1 is SQVTM, CDR2 ANQGSEA. The CDR3 protein is CSVDEARGWDRGYF. CDR3 nucleotides: TGCAGCGTTGATGAGGCGAGGGGATGGGACAGGGGGTACTTC.

The chain employs TRBV20-1 and TRBJ2-5, with 14 nucleotides matching TRBD2. Germline CDR1 and CDR2: DFQATT and SNEGSKA (reference sequence). With 6 bases clipped from V and 2 bases from J, the junction kept 5 bases outside the gene matches. The CDR3 is made up of 15 amino acids. The CDR3 coding sequence is TGCAGTGCGATCGGACTAGCGGGGGGACAAGAGACCCAGTACTTC. It yields the protein CSAIGLAGGQETQYF.

The CDR3: CASSLKGDGSSGNTIYF. The DNA of the CDR3 is TGCGCCAGCAGCTTAAAAGGTGACGGCAGCTCCGGAAACACCATATATTTT. The chain joins TRBV5-1 to TRBJ1-3; D remains unclear. This CDR3 is built from 17 residues. CDR1 SGHRS and CDR2 YFSETQ come from the germline V gene. Between the trimmed V and J ends, which lost 2 bases and 4 bases, there was a span of 19 bases.

This clonotype has ten or more counts. This chain uses TRBV28 with TRBJ1-1; no clear D. The CDR3 loop spans 10 amino acids. The germline CDR1 and CDR2 sequences are MDHEN and SYDVKM. Trimming took 10 bases from V and 0 from J, leaving 3 bases between them. The CDR3, as DNA: TGTGCCACCATGAACACTGAAGCTTTCTTT. The encoded protein is CATMNTEAFF.

This clonotype occurred many times. In DNA, the CDR3 is TGTGCCATCAGTGACCCAGACAGGGGGCAAAACGAGCAGTACTTC. Its protein is CAISDPDRGQNEQYF. The V gene is TRBV10-3, the J gene TRBJ2-7; 10 bases match TRBD1. The J segment lost 5 bases and the V segment lost 3 bases, leaving 7 bases of the junction unmatched. Germline assignment: CDR1 ENHRY and CDR2 SYGVKD. The CDR3 consists of 15 residues.

This clonotype was seen repeatedly, ten times or more. Because the CDR3 is missing its conserved closing phenylalanine or tryptophan, this is likely a read error. Because the CDR3's place on the DNA is in doubt, the DNA is left out and the CDR3 is given as listed by TCRdb. V and J are TRBV5-1 and TRBJ2-1; the table's D call of TRBD2 was not tested on the DNA. The V gene's germline CDR1 is SGHRS and CDR2 YFSETQ. The CDR3 adds up to 9 amino acids, both ends counted. The CDR3 here is CASSFGTKV.

In this sample, this clonotype turned up many times. The chain carries TRBV6-2 or TRBV6-3 and TRBJ1-2; the D is unclear. Trimming left V 0 bases short and J 3 bases short, with 17 bases between. This CDR3 is 17 amino acids long. Germline lookup yields CDR1 MNHEY and CDR2 SVGEGT. The CDR3 spells CASSYSTIQGLYYGYTF. For the CDR3, the DNA is TGTGCCAGCAGTTACTCTACAATCCAAGGGCTCTACTATGGCTACACCTTC.

On this clonotype itself: At one of its ends the junction is not consistent with the germline gene, which may arise from a read error. The chain joins TRBV20-1 to TRBJ1-2; 12 bases agree with TRBD1. From germline, CDR1 is DFQATT and CDR2 SNEGSKA (reference sequence). The CDR3 runs to 15 residues. The CDR3 loop is CSAPRDRGHGYGCTF. CDR3 coding DNA: TGCAGTGCTCCCCGGGACAGGGGGCATGGGTATGGCTGCACCTTC.

The CDR3 DNA reads TGCAGTGCGGGTGGGCGGGGGTGGTATGAGCAGTTCTTC. Translating it yields CSAGGRGWYEQFF. J is TRBJ2-1 and V is TRBV20-1; 7 bases agree with TRBD2. Germline assignment: CDR1 DFQATT and CDR2 SNEGSKA (reference sequence). J gave up 8 bases and V 6 bases, and 10 bases lay outside the gene matches. CDR3 length equals 13 residues.

This clonotype was recorded at least ten times. The chain combines TRBV7-3 with TRBJ2-1; D call uncertain. Trimming took off 0 bases at V and 10 bases at J, with 10 bases between the two ends. The CDR3 consists of 13 residues. Germline V lookup: CDR1 SGHTA, CDR2 FQGTGA. The CDR3 loop is CASSLTYGGEQFF. The CDR3 bases are TGTGCCAGCAGCTTAACTTACGGTGGCGAGCAGTTCTTC.

This clonotype appeared many times. The V and J genes are TRBV11-3 and TRBJ2-1; 9 bases are shared with TRBD2. V shed 2 bases and J 2 bases; nucleotides not matched to a gene: 7. Germline assignment: CDR1 SGHNT and CDR2 YENEEA. The CDR3 consists of 17 residues. CDR3 protein: CASSLRGAGGPYNEQFF. CDR3 coding DNA: TGTGCCAGCAGCTTAAGAGGAGCGGGGGGCCCCTACAATGAGCAGTTCTTC.

This clonotype has a count of ten or more. The genes are TRBV5-1 and TRBJ2-3; TRBD2 might be the D (6 bases). Deletions cut 0 bases from V and 0 bases from J, with 14 bases between. CDR1 is SGHRS and CDR2 is YFSETQ in the germline V gene. The CDR3 sequence is 17 residues long. The CDR3 spells CASSLAGRTFSTDTQYF. In DNA form, the CDR3 reads TGCGCCAGCAGCTTGGCGGGGAGGACGTTTAGCACAGATACGCAGTATTTT.

This clonotype was detected many times. The genes are TRBV21-1 and TRBJ1-6. TRBV21-1 is marked as a pseudogene. The CDR3 totals 17 residues. DNA of the CDR3: TGTGCCAGCAGCAAAGGGGAACAGGGAGGGCCCAATTCACCCCTCCACTTT. Translation: CASSKGEQGGPNSPLHF.

There are many counts of this clonotype. V gene TRBV20-1 combines with J gene TRBJ1-5; tentative D call: TRBD1 (5 bases). The CDR3 totals 17 residues. V was cut by 6 bases and J by 2 bases, with 23 bases left in between. Germline V gene sequence: CDR1 DFQATT, CDR2 SNEGSKA (reference sequence). CDR3 loop: CSAPREASTGGNQPQHF. CDR3 nucleotide sequence: TGCAGTGCCCCCCGGGAGGCCTCTACAGGAGGCAATCAGCCCCAGCATTTT.

At least ten counts were recorded for this clonotype. The rearrangement links TRBV5-1 to TRBJ2-7; TRBD1 agrees at 10 bases. From germline, CDR1 is SGHRS and CDR2 YFSETQ. The CDR3 sequence is 15 residues long. Losses at the gene ends were 4 bases for V and 0 bases for J; bases not matched to a gene: 4. The CDR3 coding sequence is TGCGCCAGCAGCCCGGGACAGGGGACCTCCTACGAGCAGTACTTC. It is translated as CASSPGQGTSYEQYF.

This clonotype occurred many times. The chain carries TRBV24-1 and TRBJ2-3, with D perhaps being TRBD1 or TRBD2 (5 bases each). The V gene lost 8 bases and the J gene lost 1 base, with 12 bases spanning the gap. This CDR3 region has 14 residues. Per the germline V gene, CDR1 is KGHDR and CDR2 is SFDVKD. CDR3 in DNA: TGTGCCACCACCCCGGGGCCAGGCACAGATACGCAGTATTTT. Translation: CATTPGPGTDTQYF.

This clonotype was seen ten or more times. The chain's CDR3 is CSIRDRVEETQYF. CDR3 DNA: TGCAGCATACGCGACAGGGTTGAAGAGACCCAGTACTTC. This chain joins TRBV29-1 and TRBJ2-5, with 7 bases fitting TRBD1. V trimming: 8 bases; J trimming: 3 bases; junction bases outside the gene matches: 9. Per the germline V gene, CDR1 is SQVTM and CDR2 is ANQGSEA. The CDR3 is 13 amino acids. The whole variable domain, filled in from reference TRBV29-1 and TRBJ2-5, reads SAVISQKPSRDICQRGTSLTIQCQVDSQVTMMFWYRQQPGQSLTLIATANQGSEATYESGFVIDKFPISRPNLTFSTLTVSNMSPEDSSIYLCSIRDRVEETQYFGPGTRLLVL.

This clonotype was seen many times. The chain joins TRBV20-1 to TRBJ2-5; D is unclear. Looked up from germline, CDR1 is DFQATT and CDR2 is SNEGSKA (reference sequence). Trimming pared 8 bases from V and 4 bases from J, leaving 14 bases between. The CDR3 covers 12 residues. The CDR3 region has the DNA TGCAGTCTAAGTCCTCTTGGAGAGACCCAGTACTTC. Translated, it gives CSLSPLGETQYF.

Comment on this clonotype: With a much larger clone just one base away, this may be a read error. The J gene is TRBJ1-2, the V gene TRBV6-2 or TRBV6-3, with 7 bases lining up with TRBD1. Germline loops: CDR1 MNHEY, CDR2 SVGEGT. The CDR3 has 16 residues. Written as DNA, the CDR3 is TGTGCCAGCAGACGCGACGCAGGGGGTCTCGGCTATGGCTACTCCTTC. Protein product: CASRRDAGGLGYGYSF.

There are many counts of this clonotype. V is TRBV5-6 and J is TRBJ1-1, with 7 bases identical to TRBD1. This CDR3 spans 13 amino acids. Losses at the gene ends were 5 bases for V and 1 base for J; bases not matched to a gene: 2. Germline V CDR1 and CDR2: SGHDT, YYEEEE. CDR3 bases: TGTGCCAGCAGAGGACAGGCGAACACTGAAGCTTTCTTT. The encoded protein is CASRGQANTEAFF. Full variable domain (rest looked up from reference TRBV5-6 and TRBJ1-1): DAGVTQSPTHLIKTRGQQVTLRCSPKSGHDTVSWYQQALGQGPQFIFQYYEEEERQRGNFPDRFSGHQFPNYSSELNVNALLLGDSALYLCASRGQANTEAFFGQGTRLTVV.

This clonotype was observed many times. This sequence joins TRBV6-2 or TRBV6-3 and TRBJ1-2; a weak D match, TRBD1 (5 bases). V dropped 5 bases and J dropped 4 bases, with 26 bases sitting between them. This CDR3 has 18 amino acids. Germline lookup yields CDR1 MNHEY and CDR2 SVGEGT. The CDR3: CASSPPAGTAELFYGYTF. CDR3 nucleotide sequence: TGTGCCAGCAGTCCCCCCGCCGGGACCGCCGAACTCTTCTATGGCTACACCTTC.

This clonotype was picked up many times. The chain links TRBV9 to TRBJ1-1; TRBD1 might be the D (5 bases). The germline gives CDR1 SGDLS, CDR2 YYNGEE. Trimming took 7 bases from V and 0 from J, leaving 7 bases between them. The CDR3 has 12 residues. CDR3 sequence reads: CASSGVNTEAFF. The CDR3 DNA sequence: TGTGCCAGCTCGGGGGTGAACACTGAAGCTTTCTTT.

This clonotype was observed at least ten times. This rearrangement joins TRBV15 to TRBJ2-4, with D possibly called TRBD1 or TRBD2 (5 bases each). This CDR3 has 15 residues. Germline V gene lookup returns CDR1 LNHNV and CDR2 YYDKDF (reference sequence). Trimming shortened V by 5 bases and J by 2 bases, and 13 bases separated the two germline ends. CDR3 loop: CATSPPGRTKNIQYF. The CDR3, as DNA: TGTGCCACCAGCCCACCGGGGCGAACCAAAAACATTCAGTACTTC.